The clone carrying this TCR beta chain showed up just a few times. Antigen specificity is unknown. The sample comes from a study of T cell repertoires in cytomegalovirus infection. Study summary: It was recently identified HLA-C-restricted and well-studied HLA-B-restricted CMV epitopes that the study used. The study's findings and limits: The ex vivo response was dominated by HLA-C-restricted CMV-specific TCR beta clonotypes.

Germline assignment: CDR1 SGHTA and CDR2 FQGTGA. V lost 2 bases and J lost 1, with 19 bases in between. The CDR3 runs to 18 residues. TCRdb recomputed calls from the reads with MiXCR, one row per CDR3 protein. The sample carries roughly 310,000 distinct CDR3 sequences, approximately 32% recorded once. The chain employs TRBV7-3 and TRBJ2-3; D may match TRBD1 or TRBD2 (7 bases each). The receptor's source is a human donor in good health (CMV status not recorded). Some clones in this sample may be carry-over from other donors' samples. The sample in question was cultured PBMCs, obtained from culture after CMV antigen stimulation. CDR3 amino acids: CASSLYPAGGGRTDTQYF. The CDR3, as DNA: TGTGCCAGCAGCTTATACCCTGCAGGGGGGGGACGCACAGATACGCAGTATTTT.